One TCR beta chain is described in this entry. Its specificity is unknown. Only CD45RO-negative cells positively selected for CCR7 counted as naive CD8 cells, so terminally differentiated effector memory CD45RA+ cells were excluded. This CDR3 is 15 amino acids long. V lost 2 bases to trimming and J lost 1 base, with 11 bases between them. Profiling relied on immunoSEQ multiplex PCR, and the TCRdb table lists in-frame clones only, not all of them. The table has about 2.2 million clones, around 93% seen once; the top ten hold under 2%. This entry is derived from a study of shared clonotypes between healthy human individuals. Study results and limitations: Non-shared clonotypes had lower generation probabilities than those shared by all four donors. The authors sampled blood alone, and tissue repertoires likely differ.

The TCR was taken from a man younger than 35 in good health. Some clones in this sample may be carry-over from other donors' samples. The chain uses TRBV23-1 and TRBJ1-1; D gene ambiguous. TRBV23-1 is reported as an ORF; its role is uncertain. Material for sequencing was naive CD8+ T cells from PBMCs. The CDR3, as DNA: TGCGCCAGCAGTCAAGTCCCAGGAGCGAACACTGAAGCTTTCTTT. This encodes CASSQVPGANTEAFF.